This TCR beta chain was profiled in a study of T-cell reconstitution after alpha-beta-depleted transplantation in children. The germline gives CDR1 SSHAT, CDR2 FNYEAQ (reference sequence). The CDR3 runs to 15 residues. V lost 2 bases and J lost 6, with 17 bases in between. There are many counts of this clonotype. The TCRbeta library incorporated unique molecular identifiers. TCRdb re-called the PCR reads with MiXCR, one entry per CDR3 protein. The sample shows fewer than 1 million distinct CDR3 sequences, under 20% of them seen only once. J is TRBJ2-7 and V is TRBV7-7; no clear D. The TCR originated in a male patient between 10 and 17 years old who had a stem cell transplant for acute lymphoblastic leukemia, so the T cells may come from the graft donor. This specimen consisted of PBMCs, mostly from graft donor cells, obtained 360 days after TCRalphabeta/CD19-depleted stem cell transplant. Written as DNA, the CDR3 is TGTGCCAGCAGCTTAAGTGGGCCTACCCTCTCCGAGCAGTACTTC. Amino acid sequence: CASSLSGPTLSEQYF.